This TCR beta chain emerged from a study of monozygotic twins with inflammatory bowel disease. Regarding the study as a whole: The authors found no support for a single strong IBD-associated signal or clonotype. Especially with disease activity, IBD patients shared fewer clonotypes with others than healthy twins did. Repertoire similarity was not found to differ between concordant and discordant twins, possibly from limited power.

As to this clonotype: What it recognizes is unknown.

TCRdb processed the 5' RACE reads again and assigns one entry to each CDR3 protein, with no DNA. The sample table includes just over 300,000 distinct CDR3 sequences. CDR1 is DFQATT and CDR2 is SNEGSKA in the germline V gene (reference sequence). The CDR3 has 14 amino acids. For every donor, one blood sample of approximately 2.5 ml was drawn. The chain combines TRBV20-1 with TRBJ2-2. The source of this sequence is a human donor with ulcerative colitis or Crohn's disease, or a healthy co-twin of an affected twin (not recorded which). Sequencing was carried out using blood. CDR3 sequence reads: CSARPAEYTGELFF.